The 5 T cell receptor beta chains listed next were all sequenced from one sample in a study of vaccination and CD4 T cells after COVID-19. The Oncomine TCR Beta short-read assay generated sequence data from the DNA of cultured CD4+ T cells. TCRdb reanalysed the PCR reads using MiXCR and keeps one entry per CDR3 protein. Among approximately 20,000 distinct CDR3 sequences listed, about half were seen once. The antigens for these receptors are not known. Noted time point: late sampling 161 to 241 days after vaccination in a few convalescent patients. The treatment denotes: 10-day PBMC culture with coronavirus spike peptide pools or control peptides (ViraFEST assay). The sample in question was CD4+ T cells from blood, cultured in vitro, obtained about 7 months after SARS-CoV-2 vaccination. These receptors were taken from a human donor who had recovered from COVID-19.

The V gene is TRBV6-1, the J gene TRBJ1-5; D ambiguous. The CDR3 contains 14 residues. In germline, CDR1 is MNHNS, CDR2 SASEGT. Trimming left V 7 bases short and J 6 bases short, with 16 bases between. This CDR3 reads CASTEGGYGQPQHF. CDR3 nucleotide sequence: TGTGCCAGCACCGAGGGAGGATATGGTCAGCCCCAGCATTTT.

The chain has TRBV25-1 and TRBJ2-1; tentatively, D is TRBD2 (5 bases). The germline V gene has CDR1 MGHDK and CDR2 SYGVNS. Trimming removed 4 bases at V and 2 bases at J, with 12 bases between. The CDR3 length is 15 residues. The chain's CDR3 is CASSAVSGTYNEQFF. DNA of the CDR3: TGTGCCAGCAGTGCCGTCAGCGGAACCTACAATGAGCAGTTCTTC.

This CDR3 reads CSARVPQEETQYF. The CDR3 nucleotides are TGCAGTGCTAGAGTACCACAAGAAGAGACCCAGTACTTC. The chain is built from TRBV20-1 and TRBJ2-5; D is unclear. Germline CDR1 is DFQATT and CDR2 is SNEGSKA (reference sequence). Trimming stripped 1 base from V and 3 bases from J, with 9 bases between. The CDR3 consists of 13 residues.

V gene TRBV6-2 or TRBV6-3 combines with J gene TRBJ2-7, with D uncertain. The CDR3 runs to 14 residues. From germline, CDR1 is MNHEY and CDR2 SVGEGT. Between the trimmed V and J ends, which lost 2 bases and 1 base, there was a span of 9 bases. The CDR3 nucleotides are TGTGCCAGCAGTTACGGAGAGAGTTCCTACGAGCAGTACTTC. This gives the protein CASSYGESSYEQYF.

The rearrangement uses TRBV6-5 and TRBJ2-7, with TRBD2 as a possible D gene (6 bases). This CDR3 is 16 amino acids long. Trimming removed 0 bases at V and 2 bases at J, with 14 bases between. In germline, CDR1 is MNHEY, CDR2 SVGAGI. CDR3 nucleotides: TGTGCCAGCAGTTACTCGGGGCCAGCGGGCCCCTACGAGCAGTACTTC. Amino acids: CASSYSGPAGPYEQYF.